One sample yielded the 8 T cell receptor beta chains listed below, sequenced in a study of T cells in Graves' hyperthyroidism and ophthalmopathy. Amplified TCR beta CDR3 regions derived from RNA transcripts. The HTBI primer set drove a first-round RT-PCR of the TCR CDR3. Each CDR3 protein gets one entry after TCRdb re-called the multiplex PCR reads with MiXCR. The sample includes hundreds of thousands of distinct CDR3 sequences, approximately 25% of them seen just once. Sequenced: blood. Every receptor here comes from a woman in her thirties or forties with Graves' ophthalmopathy.

This clonotype was counted ten times or more. The CDR3 region is CASTLTGNTEAFF. CDR3 DNA: TGTGCCAGCACCCTTACAGGGAACACTGAAGCTTTCTTT. The chain recombines TRBV12-3 or TRBV12-4 with TRBJ1-1, with D possibly matching TRBD1 (5 bases). The CDR3 is 13 amino acids. Trimming removed 7 bases at V and 1 base at J, with 10 bases between.

This clonotype was seen at least ten times. The rearrangement uses TRBV28 and TRBJ2-1, with D unclear. The germline CDR1 and CDR2 sequences are MDHEN and SYDVKM. The CDR3 is 15 amino acids. V was cut by 3 bases and J by 7 bases, with 16 bases left in between. The CDR3 DNA reads as TGTGCCAGCAGTTTTTCTAGGCCCGCCGGGAATGAGCAGTTCTTC. As protein: CASSFSRPAGNEQFF.

Here the CDR3 reads CAISPGGYYGYTF. DNA of the CDR3: TGTGCCATATCTCCCGGCGGGTACTATGGCTACACCTTC. V gene TRBV19 combines with J gene TRBJ1-2; no firm D call. CDR3 length: 13 residues. V lost 10 bases and J lost 3, with 15 bases in between. Germline V gene data show CDR1 as LNHDA and CDR2 as SQIVND (reference sequence).

The rearrangement links TRBV10-3 to TRBJ1-5, with D possibly matching TRBD1 (5 bases). The germline CDR1 and CDR2 sequences are ENHRY and SYGVKD. V lost 10 bases and J lost 4, with 20 bases in between. The CDR3 has 15 amino acids. The CDR3 DNA reads TGTGCCACCAAAGGGACCCAGAGATCTAATCAGCCCCAGCATTTT. Its protein is CATKGTQRSNQPQHF.

This clonotype was seen more than once but under ten times. This rearrangement joins TRBV20-1 to TRBJ1-1; 7 nucleotides align to TRBD1. V gave up 2 bases and J gave up 1 base; unmatched junction bases: 4. The length of the CDR3 is 14 residues. Germline loops: CDR1 DFQATT, CDR2 SNEGSKA (reference sequence). DNA for the CDR3: TGCAGTGCTAGAAGCCGACAGGGGAACACTGAAGCTTTCTTT. Translating it yields CSARSRQGNTEAFF.

This sequence joins TRBV6-2 or TRBV6-3 and TRBJ2-5; TRBD1 matches 7 bases. J lost 3 bases, V lost 6 bases, and 10 bases had no gene match. The CDR3 has 15 amino acids. Looked up from germline, CDR1 is MNHEY and CDR2 is SVGEGT. CDR3 in amino acids: CASRLTGKIKETQYF. DNA for the CDR3: TGTGCCAGCAGGCTGACAGGGAAGATCAAAGAGACCCAGTACTTC.

This clonotype was counted at least ten times. The V gene is TRBV20-1, the J gene TRBJ2-2; 11 nucleotides align to TRBD2. Germline V lookup: CDR1 DFQATT, CDR2 SNEGSKA (reference sequence). V trimming: 4 bases; J trimming: 4 bases; junction bases outside the gene matches: 17. This CDR3 comprises 19 residues. The CDR3 DNA sequence: TGCAGTGCTATAGTAACAGACTATAGCGGGAGGGCCGTCACCGGGGAGCTGTTTTTT. It specifies CSAIVTDYSGRAVTGELFF.

The chain combines TRBV20-1 with TRBJ2-5; 8 bases fit TRBD2. Germline CDR1 DFQATT, CDR2 SNEGSKA (reference sequence). This CDR3 spans 17 amino acids. J was trimmed by 5 bases and V by 3 bases; bases with no gene match: 17. The CDR3 region has the DNA TGCAGTGCTAGCCCCATGGGTGGGCGGGAGGCCCTGGAGACCCAGTACTTC. Protein: CSASPMGGREALETQYF.